This entry concerns a single T cell receptor beta chain. Its antigen is unidentified. Sequenced by immunoSEQ multiplex PCR; TCRdb stores in-frame clones only, minus some. The table has hundreds of thousands of clones, approximately 88% seen once; the top ten hold over 1.3%. This sample is part of a study of Ad26.COV2.S vaccination and SARS-CoV-2 variants. About the study: The vaccine Ad26.COV2.S was put into the muscle once, or twice with 56 days between. General observations from the study: Comparable non-spike TCR breadth was observed in vaccine and placebo recipients.

Regarding treatment: around 19 received Ad26.COV2.S at low or high dose, single or two shots; about five received placebo; per-sample allocation not given. Collection of samples fell on day 63 after the first vaccine or placebo injection. An 18-55-year-old adult in Boston served as donor. The CDR3 is made up of 12 amino acids. V lost 3 bases to trimming and J lost 9 bases, with 7 bases between them. The germline CDR1 and CDR2 sequences are SGDLS and YYNGEE. The chain uses TRBV9 and TRBJ1-6, with D possibly TRBD1 on 6 matching bases. The clonotype was recovered from a person between 18 and 65 years old who received the Ad26.COV2.S COVID-19 vaccine or a placebo. Here the sequenced sample was peripheral blood, taken in a trial of Ad26.COV2.S vaccine versus placebo. The CDR3 loop is CASSAGVSPLHF. In DNA form, the CDR3 reads TGTGCCAGCAGCGCAGGGGTTTCACCCCTCCACTTT.